This TCR beta chain was observed in a study of shared clonotypes between healthy human individuals (dated by TCRdb to 2020 to 2022). Background for the entire study: The cohort comprised a couple of women and a few men aged 18 to 49 years. Per donor, three plates each were used for CD4 naive and CD4 memory, two for CD8 naive, and one for CD8 memory. The study deeply sequenced blood TCR repertoires of several healthy adults to estimate repertoire size and the extent of clonotype sharing between individuals. To increase sequencing depth and limit assay-specific biases, TCR repertoire library preparation and sequencing were carried out by different laboratories using diverse techniques. Per donor, leukapheresis produced somewhere between about 0.85 and 10 billion PBMCs.

The research as a whole found: Because the study included a small number of donors, the genetic and exposure-history diversity represented was limited. Around 5% of naive CD4, 3.5% of naive CD8, approximately 2% of memory CD4, and 0.4% of memory CD8 clonotypes were shared across several donors. Based on pairwise subsampling, the degree of clonotype sharing among donors was expected to be affected by sequencing depth. Compared with non-shared clonotypes, clonotypes shared by all four sorted-subset donors had higher generation probabilities. Even with the large sequencing depth, rarefaction of the sorted-subset datasets indicated that sequencing was incomplete. Sampling was limited to blood, and TCR repertoires in tissue likely differ from TCR repertoires in blood. Larger estimated clonotype richness was generally found for naive subsets than for memory subsets.

CD8 naive samples consisted of CD45RO-negative cells that were positively selected for CCR7, yielding a CD45RA+CCR7+ population without TemRA cells. The donors were healthy, HIV-negative adults with no recently reported acute infections or vaccinations. Only Caucasian adults living in Nashville, Tennessee, USA were represented among the donors. Blood was collected by leukapheresis, and PBMCs were isolated by Ficoll-Histopaque density gradient centrifugation and then cryopreserved in liquid nitrogen vapor phase. Purity and quantity of every magnetically sorted T cell population were checked by analytical flow cytometry. From each sorted fraction, genomic DNA was isolated and quantified by UV absorbance on a Nanodrop 2000c. Using the deep immunoSEQ assay, multiplex PCR amplified TCR CDR3 regions from genomic DNA. Extracted genomic DNA from each cell subset was distributed evenly across all wells of several immunoSEQ 96-well plates, and each plate was treated as a replicate. For sorted subsets, approximately 200 ng of genomic DNA, equivalent to some 30,000 T cell genomes, went into each replicate PCR. Purified libraries were measured with a Qubit 3.0 fluorometer, size-checked on a Bioanalyzer 2100, and measured again with the KAPA Library Quantification kit. A separate single-read 150-cycle Illumina NextSeq 550 flow cell was used to sequence each immunoSEQ 96-well plate. On the authors' methods: The immunoSEQ output contained only junctional sequences without quality scores, so filtering could not match that applied to full-length reads. Sequences were annotated with PyIR, a Python wrapper for IgBLAST v1.9, and V/J genes and CDR3 were assigned using IMGT germline references. Reads with weak V/J assignments (E-value above 1e-6), missing CDR3, stop codons, out-of-frame junctions, or ambiguous translated residues were removed. V3J clonotypes were defined as sequences sharing an identical inferred V gene, J gene, and CDR3 amino acid sequence. To compute the percentage overlap between repertoires, the number of shared unique clonotypes was divided by the size of the smaller repertoire. Three approaches were used to assess repertoire richness: RTK rarefaction, the Chao1 estimator, and Recon v2.1 estimates of unobserved clonotypes. Generation probabilities were computed with OLGA for all TCRbeta clonotypes obtained by the gDNA method from four donors. Sourced from immuneACCESS, this table was stored by TCRdb with only in-frame sequences that have V and J called. A share of the clones is absent; for the studies checked, an unresolved V gene accounts for under half, and the remainder has no known explanation. The V and J calls and clone size were taken over from that table, and D and trimming were inferred from the DNA. This sample gives some 2,000,000 clones in total; roughly 94% of them show up just once. The leading ten clones occupy about 1.1% of the sample.

Reading the germline V gene (reference sequence) gives CDR1 LNHDA and CDR2 SQIVND. The trim is 9 bases for V and 1 base for J, with a gap of 9 bases between the germline ends. Inclusive of the bounding cysteine and phenylalanine, the CDR3 is 12 residues long. Left in the record is the CDR3 DNA by itself, 36 bases read in frame from the first base. This clone was seen just once. The specificity of this receptor is unknown. No much larger clonotype is one base removed from it; base qualities were not supplied. This CDR3 is also generated by other DNA sequences in the sample. Recombination connected TRBV19 to TRBJ1-1; TRBD1 is perhaps the D gene, given 6 matching bases. This clonotype was sampled from a young man in good health. Sequenced input: naive CD8+ T cells sorted from blood. The cell subset or site label of this sample denotes: CD45RA+CCR7+. The DNA is as follows: TGTGCCAGCTCGACAGGGAACACTGAAGCTTTCTTT. Its translation is CASSTGNTEAFF.